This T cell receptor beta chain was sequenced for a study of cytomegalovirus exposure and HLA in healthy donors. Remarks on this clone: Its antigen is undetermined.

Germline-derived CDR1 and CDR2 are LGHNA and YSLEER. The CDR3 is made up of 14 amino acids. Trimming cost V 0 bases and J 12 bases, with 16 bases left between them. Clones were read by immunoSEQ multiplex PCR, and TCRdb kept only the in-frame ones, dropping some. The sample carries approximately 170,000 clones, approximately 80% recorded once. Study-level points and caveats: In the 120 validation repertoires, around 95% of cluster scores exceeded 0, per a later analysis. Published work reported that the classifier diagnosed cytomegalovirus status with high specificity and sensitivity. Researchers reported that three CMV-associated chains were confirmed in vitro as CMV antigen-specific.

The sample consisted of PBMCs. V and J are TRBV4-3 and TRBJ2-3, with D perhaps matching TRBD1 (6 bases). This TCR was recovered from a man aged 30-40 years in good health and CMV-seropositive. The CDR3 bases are TGCGCCAGCAGCCAAGATAACCGTCGGGACAACCAGTATTTT. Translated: CASSQDNRRDNQYF.